The rows below give T cell receptor beta chains drawn from one sample of a study of blood T cell repertoires in COVID-19. Generated by immunoSEQ multiplex PCR, the TCRdb table keeps only in-frame clones and is missing some. The sample lists around 250,000 clones, about 91% occurring once. The sample comprised PBMCs or T cells enriched from blood (not recorded which). These TCRs come from a woman aged 40-49 years with acute COVID-19. CDR3s include the opening cysteine and the closing phenylalanine or tryptophan. Each record gives: V gene, CDR3 protein.

V gene: TRBV3-1/TRBV3-2
CDR3 protein: CASSPGLAVSYNEQFF

V gene: TRBV28
CDR3 protein: CASRLRQGANNEQFF

V gene: TRBV3-1/TRBV3-2
CDR3 protein: CASSVRPAGGQETQYF

V gene: TRBV7-6
CDR3 protein: CASSLSAGSRNEQFF

V gene: TRBV11-2
CDR3 protein: CASSRRQVGQETQYF

V gene: TRBV6-4
CDR3 protein: CASSEPLTGGRGNTIYF

V gene: TRBV27
CDR3 protein: CASKGLREVNNEQFF

V gene: TRBV6-1
CDR3 protein: CASSELRAGDGYTF

V gene: TRBV11-2
CDR3 protein: CATTNGGRSNTGAFF

V gene: TRBV23-1
CDR3 protein: CASSQSVGTGQGRTDTQYF

V gene: TRBV19
CDR3 protein: CASRWGPGVEAFF

V gene: TRBV13
CDR3 protein: CASSLLLGTDTQYF

V gene: TRBV7-9
CDR3 protein: CASSFRQARPEAFF

V gene: TRBV12-5
CDR3 protein: CASGLDRTSGRVNYNEQFF

V gene: TRBV4-1
CDR3 protein: CASSQGVREENTEAFF

V gene: TRBV2
CDR3 protein: CASVTQGANSPLHF

V gene: TRBV5-4
CDR3 protein: CASSAPGNYGYTF

V gene: TRBV4-1
CDR3 protein: CASSQETILSGKQFF

V gene: TRBV18
CDR3 protein: CASSPPGGTQETQYF

V gene: TRBV3-1/TRBV3-2
CDR3 protein: CASSQAEVSTEAFF

V gene: TRBV7-9
CDR3 protein: CASSFFGGASSPLHF

V gene: TRBV9
CDR3 protein: CARAGRPESNTGELFF

V gene: TRBV5-6
CDR3 protein: CASSLAGVSGANVLTF

V gene: TRBV30
CDR3 protein: CAWSVRSQAFF

V gene: TRBV29-1
CDR3 protein: CSVARQVNTEAFF

V gene: TRBV20-1
CDR3 protein: CSASLAGGSDTQYF

V gene: TRBV19
CDR3 protein: CASSIGLAGNQISGELFF

V gene: TRBV3-1/TRBV3-2
CDR3 protein: CASSQEAGGRAADTQYF

V gene: TRBV7-9
CDR3 protein: CASSPPGVAGVLEQFF

V gene: TRBV5-1
CDR3 protein: CASSLGRGVDGNTIYF

V gene: TRBV3-1/TRBV3-2
CDR3 protein: CASSPFGEMYNEQFF

V gene: TRBV19
CDR3 protein: CASSITGTGIYEQYF

V gene: TRBV15
CDR3 protein: CATSRGRTGLDTQYF

V gene: TRBV7-8
CDR3 protein: CASSPLGTSGSGTQYF

V gene: TRBV25-1
CDR3 protein: CASSEDYLGNTIYF

V gene: TRBV27
CDR3 protein: CASSQGDRGLSYEQYF

V gene: TRBV11-2
CDR3 protein: CASSRDRVNSPLHF

V gene: TRBV27
CDR3 protein: CASSPNSSGNTIYF

V gene: TRBV5-1
CDR3 protein: CASSSTGVIGNTIYF

V gene: TRBV5-8
CDR3 protein: CASSTRDRANEKLFF

V gene: TRBV11-2
CDR3 protein: CASSSSGRTLNEQFF

V gene: TRBV28
CDR3 protein: CASSLGRYSGNTIYF

V gene: TRBV30
CDR3 protein: CAWSGQGEGTEAFF

V gene: TRBV2
CDR3 protein: CASSGRQGGTDTQYF

V gene: TRBV5-1
CDR3 protein: CASSLAGGSYYEQYF

V gene: TRBV19
CDR3 protein: CASRLREVGSGNTIYF

V gene: TRBV30
CDR3 protein: CAWSVQTYNEQFF

V gene: TRBV28
CDR3 protein: CASEPGQRTEAFF

V gene: TRBV28
CDR3 protein: CASSDVLGRREGRDTQYF

V gene: TRBV6-5
CDR3 protein: CASRYGTGAVGGAFF

V gene: TRBV18
CDR3 protein: CASSPIYSGRGTGELFF

V gene: TRBV7-9
CDR3 protein: CASSLVAGGSKYSYNEQFF